These 5 T cell receptor beta chains came from one sample sequenced in a study of T cells in tumors after PD-1 blockade. Generated by immunoSEQ multiplex PCR, the TCRdb table keeps only in-frame clones and is missing some. The sample has more than 9,000 clones; 50% to 70% are singletons. Sequencing used tumor tissue, obtained after anti-PD-1 treatment. These receptors all stem from a human donor with basal cell carcinoma.

This chain connects TRBV28 to TRBJ1-2, with 9 bases identical to TRBD1. The ends lost 5 bases at V and 4 bases at J; junction bases unmatched: 14. Germline values: CDR1 MDHEN, CDR2 SYDVKM. The CDR3 runs to 17 residues. The chain's CDR3 is CASSRTGDLSLGYGYTF. The CDR3 DNA reads TGTGCCAGCAGTCGGACAGGGGATCTCTCTTTAGGCTATGGCTACACCTTC.

V gene TRBV21-1 combines with J gene TRBJ2-7; the table's D call, TRBD2, was not checked against the DNA. TRBV21-1 is a recognized pseudogene. The CDR3 runs to 14 residues. The CDR3 DNA reads TGTGCCAGCGTCCTAGCGGGGGTGTCCTACGAGCAGTACTTC. Its protein product is CASVLAGVSYEQYF.

The genes are TRBV4-2 and TRBJ2-1, with TRBD2 matching 8 bases. V dropped 0 bases and J dropped 10; count of bases not matched to a gene: 8. The CDR3 has 15 amino acids. Germline values: CDR1 LGHNA, CDR2 YNFKEQ. The CDR3 spells CASSQEAGRAWEQFF. CDR3 DNA sequence: TGTGCCAGCAGCCAAGAGGCCGGGAGGGCCTGGGAGCAGTTCTTC.

This CDR3 reads CASSPRTLYQPQHF. CDR3 sequence (DNA): TGTGCCAGCAGCCCCCGGACCCTTTATCAGCCCCAGCATTTT. The rearrangement joins TRBV6-5 to TRBJ1-5; no definite D call. The germline V and J ends were trimmed by 6 bases and 5 bases, with 14 bases remaining between them. The germline V gene encodes CDR1 MNHEY and CDR2 SVGAGI. CDR3 length: 14 residues.

This chain uses TRBV6-5 with TRBJ1-3; 8 bases line up with TRBD1. CDR3 size: 15 residues. Per the germline V gene, CDR1 is MNHEY and CDR2 is SVGAGI. The V segment lost 6 bases and the J segment 5 bases; nucleotides outside the gene matches: 9. The CDR3 spells CASRIEGQGRNTIYF. CDR3 bases: TGTGCCAGCAGGATAGAAGGACAGGGCAGAAACACCATATATTTT.